The source of this TCR beta chain is a study of shared clonotypes between healthy human individuals. Study in general: Per donor, CD8 memory used one plate, CD8 naive used two, CD4 memory used three and CD4 naive used three.

General observations from the study: A limitation of the genetic and exposure-history diversity represented arose from few donors.

A note on this clone: Its antigen is undetermined.

CD45RO negativity and positive selection for CCR7 defined naive CD8 cells, a population that excluded terminally differentiated effector memory CD45RA+ cells. Losses at the gene ends were 6 bases for V and 5 bases for J; bases not matched to a gene: 6. The length of the CDR3 is 13 residues. The germline gives CDR1 MDHEN, CDR2 SYDVKM. The assay was immunoSEQ multiplex PCR, and TCRdb's table has in-frame clones only and misses some. The repertoire consists of about 870,000 clones, with 90% to 95% occurring once and the leading ten covering 24%. The V and J genes are TRBV28 and TRBJ2-5; 7 bases are a match to TRBD1. The material sequenced was naive CD8+ T cells sorted from blood. This sequence originates from a man between 25 and 39 years old in good health. CDR3 residues: CASRLTGFETQYF. CDR3 in DNA: TGTGCCAGCAGGCTGACAGGGTTCGAGACCCAGTACTTC. The whole variable domain, remainder taken from reference TRBV28 and TRBJ2-5, is DVKVTQSSRYLVKRTGEKVFLECVQDMDHENMFWYRQDPGLGLRLIYFSYDVKMKEKGDIPEGYSVSREKKERFSLILESASTNQTSMYLCASRLTGFETQYFGPGTRLLVL.